The 28 T cell receptor beta chains below come from one sample, sequenced in a study of vaccination and CD4 T cells after COVID-19. Their antigens remain unidentified. The assay that was used to sequence DNA from cultured CD4+ T cells was the Oncomine TCR Beta short-read assay. MiXCR, run by TCRdb on the PCR reads, gives a single entry per CDR3 protein. Of 20,000 to 30,000 distinct CDR3 sequences listed, about 60% are singletons. Described treatment: roughly 10-day PBMC culture with coronavirus spike peptide pools or control peptides (ViraFEST assay). Material for sequencing was CD4+ T cells from blood, cultured in vitro. These receptors were collected from a human donor who had recovered from COVID-19.

A few counts support this clonotype. CDR3 amino acids: CSARQDPTNEKLFF. CDR3 nucleotide sequence: TGCAGTGCTAGACAGGATCCAACTAATGAAAAACTGTTTTTT. The chain combines TRBV20-1 with TRBJ1-4, with D uncertain. V lost 2 bases and J 0 bases, leaving 7 bases between the germline ends. Germline lookup yields CDR1 DFQATT and CDR2 SNEGSKA (reference sequence). The CDR3 is 14 amino acids.

The chain joins TRBV7-2 to TRBJ2-1, with 10 bases matching TRBD2. J gave up 9 bases and V 10 bases, and 9 bases lay outside the gene matches. The CDR3 is 13 amino acids. Germline loops: CDR1 SGHTA, CDR2 FQGNSA. CDR3 residues: CATLLAGMGEQFF. As DNA, the CDR3 is TGTGCCACCTTACTAGCGGGAATGGGTGAGCAGTTCTTC.

The chain couples TRBV7-6 to TRBJ2-2; 10 bases agree with TRBD2. J lost 1 base, V lost 5 bases, and 4 bases had no gene match. The CDR3 is 16 amino acids. Germline assignment: CDR1 SGHVS and CDR2 FNYEAQ. This chain's CDR3 is CASSKGLAENTGELFF. DNA of the CDR3: TGTGCCAGCAGCAAAGGACTAGCGGAGAACACCGGGGAGCTGTTTTTT.

The CDR3 DNA reads as TGTGCCACCAGTGGTGGCGGGAGGGCCGCAGATACGCAGTATTTT. This sequence encodes CATSGGGRAADTQYF. This chain joins TRBV24-1 and TRBJ2-3; 9 nucleotides agree with TRBD2. The CDR3 spans 15 residues. Looked up from germline, CDR1 is KGHDR and CDR2 is SFDVKD. J gave up 4 bases and V 5 bases, and 6 bases lay outside the gene matches.

J is TRBJ2-2 and V is TRBV10-1; either TRBD1 or TRBD2 may supply D (5 bases each). Germline V gene data show CDR1 as WNHNN and CDR2 as SYGVQD (reference sequence). Trimming pared 2 bases from V and 6 bases from J, leaving 7 bases between. The CDR3 extends over 13 amino acids. CDR3 residues: CASSERDPGELFF. The CDR3 DNA reads TGCGCCAGCAGTGAGAGGGACCCCGGGGAGCTGTTTTTT.

CDR3 sequence reads: CASSSGQGLDYGYTF. The DNA for the CDR3 is TGCGCCAGCAGCTCCGGACAGGGACTGGACTATGGCTACACCTTC. This chain uses TRBV5-1 with TRBJ1-2, with 8 bases fitting TRBD1. This CDR3 spans 15 amino acids. The germline V gene has CDR1 SGHRS and CDR2 YFSETQ. Trimming at V came to 3 bases and at J to 3 bases, leaving 7 bases not matched to a gene.

This clonotype was recorded once. The V call is TRBV28, the J call TRBJ2-5, with 14 bases lining up with TRBD2. CDR3 length equals 17 residues. The V gene end was trimmed by 3 bases and the J gene end by 4 bases; junction bases not matched to a gene: 7. CDR1 and CDR2 (germline): MDHEN, SYDVKM. The CDR3 region is CASSLGVGLAGGETQYF. DNA for the CDR3: TGTGCCAGCAGTTTGGGGGTCGGACTAGCGGGAGGAGAGACCCAGTACTTC.

This clonotype was observed a handful of times. V is TRBV7-9 and J is TRBJ1-1; D unclear. V was trimmed by 0 bases and J by 1 base, leaving 3 bases between them. CDR1 and CDR2 (germline): SEHNR, FQNEAQ (reference sequence). This CDR3 is built from 13 residues. The CDR3 DNA reads TGTGCCAGCAGCTTAGCGGGGAACACTGAAGCTTTCTTT. Protein: CASSLAGNTEAFF.

The chain carries TRBV10-1 and TRBJ2-7; TRBD1 matches 7 bases. The germline CDR1 and CDR2 sequences are WNHNN and SYGVQD (reference sequence). This CDR3 has 15 residues. V was pared by 4 bases and J by 2 bases, with 8 bases of the junction left unmatched. CDR3 region: CASSAREQGPYEQYF. For the CDR3, the DNA is TGCGCCAGCAGTGCCCGGGAACAGGGGCCCTACGAGCAGTACTTC.

This clonotype is a singleton in its sample. The chain combines TRBV7-7 with TRBJ2-5; perhaps TRBD1 as D (6 bases). The CDR3 loop spans 15 amino acids. The ends were cut back, 3 bases at V and 2 bases at J, with 13 bases in the middle. CDR1 and CDR2 from the germline V gene are SSHAT and FNYEAQ (reference sequence). The CDR3 loop reads CASSLAARGQETQYF. Written as DNA, the CDR3 is TGTGCCAGCAGCTTGGCCGCCAGGGGTCAAGAGACCCAGTACTTC.

The CDR3 DNA sequence: TGTGCCATCAGATCCGACAGGGGTGGACGCACAGATACGCAGTATTTT. The encoded protein is CAIRSDRGGRTDTQYF. This chain joins TRBV10-3 and TRBJ2-3; 8 nucleotides match TRBD1. Trimming at V came to 6 bases and at J to 1 base, leaving 9 bases not matched to a gene. CDR3 length: 16 amino acids. Germline V gene lookup returns CDR1 ENHRY and CDR2 SYGVKD.

This clonotype was seen a few times. The V call is TRBV6-2 or TRBV6-3, the J call TRBJ1-5; 12 nucleotides line up with TRBD1. Trimming at V came to 1 base and at J to 8 bases, leaving 9 bases not matched to a gene. The CDR3 has 17 residues. Germline assignment: CDR1 MNHEY and CDR2 SVGEGT. The CDR3 here is CASSYLGQGATLEPQHF. The CDR3 DNA reads TGTGCCAGCAGTTACTTGGGACAGGGGGCGACGTTGGAGCCCCAGCATTTT.

V gene TRBV14 combines with J gene TRBJ2-5; a possible D gene is TRBD2 (6 bases). V lost 5 bases, J lost 1 base, and 11 bases lay in between. The CDR3 totals 14 residues. Germline loops: CDR1 SGHDN, CDR2 FVKESK. CDR3 DNA: TGTGCCAGCAGCTTGGGACTTTTCCAAGAGACCCAGTACTTC. Translated, it gives CASSLGLFQETQYF. The entire variable domain, with the rest obtained from reference TRBV14 and TRBJ2-5, is as follows: EAGVTQFPSHSVIEKGQTVTLRCDPISGHDNLYWYRRVMGKEIKFLLHFVKESKQDESGMPNNRFLAERTGGTYSTLKVQPAELEDSGVYFCASSLGLFQETQYFGPGTRLLVL.

The chain carries TRBV30 and TRBJ2-1, with 11 bases aligning to TRBD2. The germline V gene has CDR1 GTSNPN and CDR2 SVGIG (reference sequence). J gave up 5 bases and V 6 bases, and 6 bases lay outside the gene matches. The CDR3 spans 14 residues. The CDR3 sequence is CACSLAGVNNEQFF. The CDR3 region has the DNA TGTGCCTGCTCACTAGCGGGAGTTAACAATGAGCAGTTCTTC.

The CDR3 region has the DNA TGTGCCAGCAGCCCAGGGACTAGCGGGGAAACCTACGAGCAGTACTTC. It specifies CASSPGTSGETYEQYF. The chain joins TRBV7-6 to TRBJ2-7; TRBD2 matches 13 bases. The CDR3 has 16 amino acids. With 5 bases clipped from V and 2 bases from J, the junction kept 6 bases outside the gene matches. CDR1 and CDR2 from the germline V gene are SGHVS and FNYEAQ.

The chain links TRBV7-2 to TRBJ1-1; D remains unclear. Germline CDR1 and CDR2: SGHTA and FQGNSA. The CDR3 is made up of 14 amino acids. Trimming shortened V by 8 bases and J by 2 bases, and 15 bases separated the two germline ends. In nucleotides, the CDR3 is TGTGCCAGCGTTACAACAGCCCGTAACACTGAAGCTTTCTTT. As protein: CASVTTARNTEAFF.

V gene TRBV6-2 or TRBV6-3 combines with J gene TRBJ2-1; D ambiguous. This CDR3 spans 13 amino acids. CDR1 MNHEY and CDR2 SVGEGT come from the germline V gene. The germline V and J ends were trimmed by 4 bases and 0 bases, with 4 bases remaining between them. CDR3 protein: CASSFLSYNEQFF. CDR3 bases: TGTGCCAGCAGTTTCCTCTCCTACAATGAGCAGTTCTTC.

The table lists this clonotype with a count of one. The gene calls are TRBV7-2 and TRBJ2-3; 10 positions agree with TRBD1. Germline CDR1 and CDR2: SGHTA and FQGNSA. This CDR3 spans 15 amino acids. V shed 3 bases, J shed 5 bases, and the junction held 5 bases outside the gene matches. The CDR3 loop reads CASSFRQGAIDTQYF. The CDR3 DNA is TGTGCCAGCAGCTTTCGACAGGGGGCAATAGATACGCAGTATTTT.

This chain joins TRBV20-1 and TRBJ2-7; tentatively, D is TRBD1 (6 bases). The CDR3 spans 18 residues. CDR1 is DFQATT, CDR2 SNEGSKA, per germline (reference sequence). The V end was cut by 3 bases, the J end by 0 bases, with 24 bases between. In DNA, the CDR3 is TGCAGTGCTAGGGAGATAGAGATTTGGGGGCGCTACTCCTACGAGCAGTACTTC. It translates to CSAREIEIWGRYSYEQYF.

This chain uses TRBV2 with TRBJ1-5, with D unresolved. CDR1 SNHLY and CDR2 FYNNEI come from the germline V gene. Trimming pared 6 bases from V and 5 bases from J, leaving 11 bases between. This CDR3 spans 13 amino acids. The CDR3, as DNA: TGTGCCAGCAGCGGGAGTTGGGATCAGCCCCAGCATTTT. It encodes CASSGSWDQPQHF.

CDR3 loop: CASRTGTGGYQPQHF. In nucleotides, the CDR3 is TGTGCCAGCAGGACCGGGACAGGGGGATATCAGCCCCAGCATTTT. The gene calls are TRBV6-1 and TRBJ1-5; the match to TRBD1 covers 11 bases. Germline V lookup: CDR1 MNHNS, CDR2 SASEGT. V shed 6 bases, J shed 5 bases, and the junction held 6 bases outside the gene matches. The CDR3 runs to 15 residues.

V and J are TRBV20-1 and TRBJ1-5; D perhaps matches TRBD1 (6 bases). Trimming stripped 3 bases from V and 3 bases from J, with 12 bases between. The CDR3 runs 14 residues. CDR1 is DFQATT and CDR2 is SNEGSKA in the germline V gene (reference sequence). The CDR3 protein is CSARRGGANQPQHF. The CDR3 DNA reads TGCAGTGCTAGGAGGGGGGGGGCCAATCAGCCCCAGCATTTT.

In its sample, this clonotype was seen a few times. This chain joins TRBV25-1 and TRBJ2-3; the D is unclear. The V and J ends lost 3 bases and 6 bases respectively, with 13 bases between them. The CDR3 runs to 14 residues. Germline V gene lookup returns CDR1 MGHDK and CDR2 SYGVNS. The DNA for the CDR3 is TGTGCCAGCAGTGACGGCGGCCGAGGCGATACGCAGTATTTT. Translating gives CASSDGGRGDTQYF.

This clonotype was found a few times. The chain joins TRBV20-1 to TRBJ1-5, with D maybe TRBD1 (6 bases). Per the germline V gene, CDR1 is DFQATT and CDR2 is SNEGSKA (reference sequence). The CDR3 spans 13 residues. V lost 3 bases to trimming and J lost 6 bases, with 12 bases between them. This CDR3 is CSARGGQGQPQHF. The CDR3 nucleotides read TGCAGTGCTAGGGGGGGGCAGGGTCAGCCCCAGCATTTT.

The V call is TRBV6-1, the J call TRBJ2-7, with 10 bases fitting TRBD1. This CDR3 region has 15 residues. The V gene end was trimmed by 6 bases and the J gene end by 2 bases; junction bases not matched to a gene: 7. Germline V gene sequence: CDR1 MNHNS, CDR2 SASEGT. The CDR3 reads CASSRGQGGTYEQYF. The DNA of the CDR3 is TGTGCCAGCAGCCGCGGACAGGGGGGAACCTACGAGCAGTACTTC.

This chain joins TRBV6-5 and TRBJ1-4; perhaps TRBD1 as D (5 bases). Germline V lookup: CDR1 MNHEY, CDR2 SVGAGI. This CDR3 contains 17 residues. Deletions cut 2 bases from V and 9 bases from J, with 22 bases between. DNA for the CDR3: TGTGCCAGCAGTTACGGCGGTTCTGGGGGTACTCGTCAAAAACTGTTTTTT. It codes for CASSYGGSGGTRQKLFF.

The CDR3 nucleotides read TGTGCCAGCAGTTTAATGGCGGGAGGTTGGGAGACCCAGTACTTC. Translated: CASSLMAGGWETQYF. The chain has TRBV27 and TRBJ2-5; 8 bases agree with TRBD2. Trimming cost V 2 bases and J 5 bases; bases outside gene matches: 7. Per germline, CDR1 MNHEY and CDR2 SMNVEV (reference sequence). The CDR3 covers 15 residues.

The DNA of the CDR3 is TGTGCCAGCAGCTTAACCTTGGCGGGGGCGACATACAATGAGCAGTTCTTC. It is translated as CASSLTLAGATYNEQFF. The V call is TRBV7-3, the J call TRBJ2-1; maybe TRBD2 (7 bases). Between the trimmed V and J ends, which lost 0 bases and 4 bases, there was a span of 16 bases. This CDR3 spans 17 amino acids. CDR1 and CDR2 from the germline V gene are SGHTA and FQGTGA.